The clone carrying this TCR beta chain was observed a few times. The antigen remains unidentified. V lost 1 base, J lost 2 bases, and 5 bases stayed unmatched. The CDR3 contains 16 residues. Germline V gene lookup returns CDR1 LNHDA and CDR2 SQIVND (reference sequence). 13 Jbeta primers and 60 Vbeta primers were used for the PCR. Repertoires were generated with immunoSEQ multiplex PCR, while TCRdb's copy carries only in-frame clones and drops some. This table holds some 180,000 clones, around 78% found once. The source of the sample is a study of cytomegalovirus exposure and HLA in healthy donors. Study conclusions and caveats: Several V segments, TRBV6-2 and TRBV6-3 among them, could not be told apart and were dropped.

Sequencing was done on a sample of PBMCs. The clonotype comes from a young man in good health and CMV-seronegative. The chain has TRBV19 and TRBJ1-1; 9 positions agree with TRBD1. For the CDR3, the DNA is TGTGCCAGTAGTATAGTACAGGGGGCTTTAAACACTGAAGCTTTCTTT. Residues: CASSIVQGALNTEAFF.